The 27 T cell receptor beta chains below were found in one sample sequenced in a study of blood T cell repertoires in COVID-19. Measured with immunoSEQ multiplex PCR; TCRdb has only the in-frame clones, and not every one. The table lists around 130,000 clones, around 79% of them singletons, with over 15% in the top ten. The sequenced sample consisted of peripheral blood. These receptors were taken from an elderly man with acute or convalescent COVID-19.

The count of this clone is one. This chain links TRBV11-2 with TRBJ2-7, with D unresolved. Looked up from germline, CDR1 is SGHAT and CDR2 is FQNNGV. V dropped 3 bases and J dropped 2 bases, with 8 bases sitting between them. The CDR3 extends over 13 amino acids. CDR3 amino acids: CASSLSVTYEQYF. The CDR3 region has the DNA TGTGCCAGCAGCTTGTCGGTGACCTACGAGCAGTACTTC.

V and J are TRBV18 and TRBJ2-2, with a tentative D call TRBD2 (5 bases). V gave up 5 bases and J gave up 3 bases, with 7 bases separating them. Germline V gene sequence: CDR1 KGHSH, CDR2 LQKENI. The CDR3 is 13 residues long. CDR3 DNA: TGTGCCAGCTCAAGCGGATACACCGGGGAGCTGTTTTTT. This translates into CASSSGYTGELFF. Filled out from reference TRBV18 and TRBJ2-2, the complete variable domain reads NAGVMQNPRHLVRRRGQEARLRCSPMKGHSHVYWYRQLPEEGLKFMVYLQKENIIDESGMPKERFSAEFPKEGPSILRIQQVVRGDSAAYFCASSSGYTGELFFGEGSRLTVL.

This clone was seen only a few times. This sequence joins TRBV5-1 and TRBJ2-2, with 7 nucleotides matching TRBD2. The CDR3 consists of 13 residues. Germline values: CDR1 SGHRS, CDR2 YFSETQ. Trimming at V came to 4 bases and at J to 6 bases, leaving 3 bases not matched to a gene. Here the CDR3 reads CASSAGVAGELFF. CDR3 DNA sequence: TGCGCCAGCAGCGCGGGGGTGGCCGGGGAGCTGTTTTTT.

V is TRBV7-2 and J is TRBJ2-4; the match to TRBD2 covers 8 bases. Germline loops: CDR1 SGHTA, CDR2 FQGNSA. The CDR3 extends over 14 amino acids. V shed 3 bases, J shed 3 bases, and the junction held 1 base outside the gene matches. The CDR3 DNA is TGTGCCAGCAGCTTCAGCGGGGGCAAAAACATTCAGTACTTC. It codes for CASSFSGGKNIQYF.

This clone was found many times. The CDR3 sequence: CASSSEGTGLTGELFF. The CDR3 DNA reads as TGTGCCAGCAGCTCGGAAGGGACAGGGTTAACCGGGGAGCTGTTTTTT. V gene TRBV5-4 combines with J gene TRBJ2-2; TRBD1 matches at 9 bases. The germline V gene encodes CDR1 SGHNT and CDR2 YYREEE (reference sequence). The CDR3 has 16 amino acids. J gave up 5 bases and V 3 bases, and 8 bases lay outside the gene matches.

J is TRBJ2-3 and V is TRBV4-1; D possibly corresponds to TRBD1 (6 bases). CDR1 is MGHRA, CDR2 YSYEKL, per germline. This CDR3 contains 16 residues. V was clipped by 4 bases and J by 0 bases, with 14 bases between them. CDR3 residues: CASSPYRDTSTDTQYF. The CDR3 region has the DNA TGCGCCAGCAGCCCTTACAGGGATACTAGCACAGATACGCAGTATTTT.

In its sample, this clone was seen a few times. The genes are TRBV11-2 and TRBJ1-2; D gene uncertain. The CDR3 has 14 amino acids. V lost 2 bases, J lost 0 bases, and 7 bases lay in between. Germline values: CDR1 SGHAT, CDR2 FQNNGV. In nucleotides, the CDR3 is TGTGCCAGCAGCTTATCGGGGTCTAACTATGGCTACACCTTC. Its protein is CASSLSGSNYGYTF.

The CDR3 nucleotides read TGTGCCAGCAGCTGGGACGGACAGTTTTATGGCTACACCTTC. Encoded protein: CASSWDGQFYGYTF. The chain links TRBV7-2 to TRBJ1-2, with a weak D call TRBD1 (6 bases). Germline V gene data show CDR1 as SGHTA and CDR2 as FQGNSA. Trimming shortened V by 4 bases and J by 5 bases, and 14 bases separated the two germline ends. The CDR3 contains 14 residues.

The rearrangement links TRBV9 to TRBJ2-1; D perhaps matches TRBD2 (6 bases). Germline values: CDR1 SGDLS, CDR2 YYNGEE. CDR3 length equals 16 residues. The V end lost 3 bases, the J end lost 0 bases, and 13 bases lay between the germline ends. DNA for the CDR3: TGTGCCAGCAGCGCGACCGGGACTTACTCCTACAATGAGCAGTTCTTC. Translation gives CASSATGTYSYNEQFF.

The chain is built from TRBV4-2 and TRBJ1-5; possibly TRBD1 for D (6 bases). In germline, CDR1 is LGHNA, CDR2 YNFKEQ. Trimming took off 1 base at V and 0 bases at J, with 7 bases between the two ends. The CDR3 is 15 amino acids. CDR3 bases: TGTGCCAGCAGCCAAGGGACAGATAGCAATCAGCCCCAGCATTTT. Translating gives CASSQGTDSNQPQHF.

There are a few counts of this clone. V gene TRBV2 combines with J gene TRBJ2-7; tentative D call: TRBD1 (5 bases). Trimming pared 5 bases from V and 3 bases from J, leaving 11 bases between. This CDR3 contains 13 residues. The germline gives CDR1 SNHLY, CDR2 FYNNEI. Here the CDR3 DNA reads TGTGCCAGCAGTTCCTCAGGGCTCTACGAGCAGTACTTC. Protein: CASSSSGLYEQYF.

The CDR3 sequence: CASSLRNYGYTF. The CDR3, as DNA: TGTGCCAGCAGCTTACGTAACTATGGCTACACCTTC. The chain employs TRBV7-9 and TRBJ1-2, with no clear D. There are 12 residues in the CDR3. Germline CDR1 reads SEHNR; CDR2 reads FQNEAQ (reference sequence). V lost 2 bases to trimming and J lost 1 base, with 2 bases between them.

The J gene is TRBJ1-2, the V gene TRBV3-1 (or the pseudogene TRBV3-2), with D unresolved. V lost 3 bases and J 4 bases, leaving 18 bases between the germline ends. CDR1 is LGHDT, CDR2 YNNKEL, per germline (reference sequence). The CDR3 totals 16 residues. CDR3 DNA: TGTGCCAGCAGCCACGGGATGAGGCAGAACTTCTATGGCTACACCTTC. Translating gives CASSHGMRQNFYGYTF.

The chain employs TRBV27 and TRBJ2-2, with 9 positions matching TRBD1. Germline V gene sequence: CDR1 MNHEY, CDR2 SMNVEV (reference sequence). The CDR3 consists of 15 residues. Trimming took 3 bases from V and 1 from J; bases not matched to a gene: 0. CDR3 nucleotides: TGTGCCAGCAGTTTGACAGGGGGGAACACCGGGGAGCTGTTTTTT. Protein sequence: CASSLTGGNTGELFF.

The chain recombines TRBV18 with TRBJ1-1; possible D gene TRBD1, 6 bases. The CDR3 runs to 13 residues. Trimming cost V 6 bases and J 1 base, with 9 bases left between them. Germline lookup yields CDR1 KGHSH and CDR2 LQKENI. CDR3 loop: CASSLDRNTEAFF. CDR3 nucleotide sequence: TGTGCCAGCTCCCTGGACAGGAACACTGAAGCTTTCTTT. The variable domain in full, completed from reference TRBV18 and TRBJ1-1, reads NAGVMQNPRHLVRRRGQEARLRCSPMKGHSHVYWYRQLPEEGLKFMVYLQKENIIDESGMPKERFSAEFPKEGPSILRIQQVVRGDSAAYFCASSLDRNTEAFFGQGTRLTVV.

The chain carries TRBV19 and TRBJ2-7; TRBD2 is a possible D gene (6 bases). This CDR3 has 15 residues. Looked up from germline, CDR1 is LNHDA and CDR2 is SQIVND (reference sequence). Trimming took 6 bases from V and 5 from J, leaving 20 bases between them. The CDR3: CASSIREQGGDEQYF. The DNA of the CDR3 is TGTGCCAGTAGCATTCGCGAGCAGGGAGGCGACGAGCAGTACTTC. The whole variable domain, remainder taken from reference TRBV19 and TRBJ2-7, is DGGITQSPKYLFRKEGQNVTLSCEQNLNHDAMYWYRQDPGQGLRLIYYSQIVNDFQKGDIAEGYSVSREKKESFPLTVTSAQKNPTAFYLCASSIREQGGDEQYFGPGTRLTVT.

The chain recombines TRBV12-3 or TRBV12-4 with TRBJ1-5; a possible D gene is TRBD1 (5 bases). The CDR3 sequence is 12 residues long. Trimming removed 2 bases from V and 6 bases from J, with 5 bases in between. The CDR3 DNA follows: TGTGCCAGCAGTTTAAGGGGTCAGCCCCAGCATTTT. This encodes CASSLRGQPQHF.

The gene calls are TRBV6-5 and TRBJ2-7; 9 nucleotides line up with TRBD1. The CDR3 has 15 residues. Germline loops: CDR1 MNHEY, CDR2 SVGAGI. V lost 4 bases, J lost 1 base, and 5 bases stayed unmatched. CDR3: CASSLKDRGSYEQYF. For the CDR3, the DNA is TGTGCCAGCAGTTTGAAAGACAGGGGGTCCTACGAGCAGTACTTC.

The CDR3 region is CASRGDGGTEAFF. CDR3 bases: TGTGCCAGCAGGGGAGACGGGGGCACTGAAGCTTTCTTT. The rearrangement joins TRBV6-6 to TRBJ1-1; maybe TRBD1 (5 bases). The ends were cut back, 6 bases at V and 4 bases at J, with 12 bases in the middle. CDR3 length: 13 residues. CDR1 and CDR2 (germline): MNHNY, SVGAGI (reference sequence).

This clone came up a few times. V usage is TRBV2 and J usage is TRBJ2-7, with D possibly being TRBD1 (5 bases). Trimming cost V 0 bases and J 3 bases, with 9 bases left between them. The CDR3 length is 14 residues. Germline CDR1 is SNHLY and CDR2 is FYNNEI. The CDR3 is CASSEARQGYEQYF. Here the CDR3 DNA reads TGTGCCAGCAGTGAAGCGCGGCAGGGCTACGAGCAGTACTTC.

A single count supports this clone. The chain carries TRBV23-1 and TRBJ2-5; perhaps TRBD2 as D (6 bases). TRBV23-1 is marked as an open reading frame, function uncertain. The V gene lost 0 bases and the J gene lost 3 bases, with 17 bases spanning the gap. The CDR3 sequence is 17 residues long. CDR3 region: CASSQSFRSGEEETQYF. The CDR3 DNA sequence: TGCGCCAGCAGTCAATCCTTTAGGTCGGGGGAGGAAGAGACCCAGTACTTC.

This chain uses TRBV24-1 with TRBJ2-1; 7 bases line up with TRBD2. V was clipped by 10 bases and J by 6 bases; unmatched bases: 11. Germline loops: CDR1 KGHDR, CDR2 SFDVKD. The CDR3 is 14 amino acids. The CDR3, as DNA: TGTGCCACGGCTTCCGGGACTACACTCAATGAGCAGTTCTTC. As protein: CATASGTTLNEQFF.

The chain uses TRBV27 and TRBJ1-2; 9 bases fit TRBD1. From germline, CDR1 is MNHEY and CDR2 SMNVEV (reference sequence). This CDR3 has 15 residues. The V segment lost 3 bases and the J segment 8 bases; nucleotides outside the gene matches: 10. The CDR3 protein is CASSFTGTGFRGYTF. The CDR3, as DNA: TGTGCCAGCAGTTTTACCGGGACAGGGTTTAGGGGCTACACCTTC.

In nucleotides, the CDR3 is TGCGCCAGCAGTATGTCAGGTGGGGGCTACACCTTC. Amino acids: CASSMSGGGYTF. The chain recombines TRBV10-2 with TRBJ1-2; D is ambiguous. V was clipped by 5 bases and J by 8 bases, with 12 bases between them. The CDR3 runs 12 residues. The V gene's germline CDR1 is WSHSY and CDR2 SAAADI.

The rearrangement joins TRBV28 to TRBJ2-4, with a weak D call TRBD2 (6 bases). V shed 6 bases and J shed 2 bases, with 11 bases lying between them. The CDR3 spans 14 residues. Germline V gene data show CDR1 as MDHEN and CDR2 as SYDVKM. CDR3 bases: TGTGCCAGCAGGGGGGGTTGGCCCAAAAACATTCAGTACTTC. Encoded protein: CASRGGWPKNIQYF.

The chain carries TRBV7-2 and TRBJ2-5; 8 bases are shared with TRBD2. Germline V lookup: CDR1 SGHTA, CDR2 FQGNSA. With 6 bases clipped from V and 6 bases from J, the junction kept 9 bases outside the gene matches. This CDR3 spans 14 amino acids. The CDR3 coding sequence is TGTGCCAGCAGGCCCGGGGGGGCTGGGCAGACCCAGTACTTC. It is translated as CASRPGGAGQTQYF.

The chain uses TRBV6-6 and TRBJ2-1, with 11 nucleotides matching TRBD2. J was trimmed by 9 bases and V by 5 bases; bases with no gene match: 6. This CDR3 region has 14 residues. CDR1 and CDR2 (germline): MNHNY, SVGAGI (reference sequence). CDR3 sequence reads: CASSVAGGMGEQFF. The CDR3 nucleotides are TGTGCCAGCAGTGTAGCGGGGGGGATGGGTGAGCAGTTCTTC.